This TCR beta chain is from a study of blood T cell repertoires in COVID-19. Here immunoSEQ multiplex PCR was the method, and the copy in TCRdb shows in-frame clones only, minus some. In the table there are fewer than 700,000 clones, about 89% of which are singletons. The sample comprised peripheral blood. This TCR came from a woman aged 50 to 60 with COVID-19, enrolled during active disease.

This CDR3 is CSVEDGGLNTEAFF. CDR3 nucleotide sequence: TGCAGCGTTGAAGACGGGGGATTGAACACTGAAGCTTTCTTT. The chain couples TRBV29-1 to TRBJ1-1, with TRBD1 as a possible D gene (5 bases). Germline lookup yields CDR1 SQVTM and CDR2 ANQGSEA. This CDR3 has 14 amino acids. Trimming took off 0 bases at V and 0 bases at J, with 8 bases between the two ends.